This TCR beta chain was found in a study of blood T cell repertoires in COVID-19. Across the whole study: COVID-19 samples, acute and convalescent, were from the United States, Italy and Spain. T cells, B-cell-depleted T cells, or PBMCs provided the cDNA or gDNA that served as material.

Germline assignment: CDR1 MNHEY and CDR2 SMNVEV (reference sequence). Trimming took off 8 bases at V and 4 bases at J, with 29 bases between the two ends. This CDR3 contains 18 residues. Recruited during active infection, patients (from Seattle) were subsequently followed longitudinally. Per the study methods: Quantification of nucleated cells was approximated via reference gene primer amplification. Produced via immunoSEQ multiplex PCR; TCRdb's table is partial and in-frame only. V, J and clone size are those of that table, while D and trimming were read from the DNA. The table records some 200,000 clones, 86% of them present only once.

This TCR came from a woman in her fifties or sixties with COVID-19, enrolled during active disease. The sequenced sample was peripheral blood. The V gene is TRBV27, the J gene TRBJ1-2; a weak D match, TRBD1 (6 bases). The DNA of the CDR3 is TGTGCCAGCGGTGGCCGTAACAGGGTAGAAGGTTCCACCTATGGCTACACCTTC. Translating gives CASGGRNRVEGSTYGYTF.